Following are 31 T cell receptor beta chains from one sample sequenced in a study of T cell responses to AZD1222 COVID-19 vaccine. The assay was immunoSEQ multiplex PCR, and TCRdb's table has in-frame clones only and misses some. The sample contains 150,000 or so clones, approximately 85% of which appear only once. The material sequenced was peripheral blood, taken on day 0 of AZD1222 vaccination. Source of these receptors: an adult in good health.

V usage is TRBV6-1 and J usage is TRBJ1-5; D is perhaps TRBD1 (6 bases). The CDR3 spans 15 residues. The V end lost 8 bases, the J end lost 2 bases, and 16 bases lay between the germline ends. The germline gives CDR1 MNHNS, CDR2 SASEGT. The CDR3 sequence is CASGTQGGGNQPQHF. Here the CDR3 DNA reads TGTGCCAGCGGCACACAGGGCGGGGGCAATCAGCCCCAGCATTTT.

Points on this clone: This sample includes further DNA sequences coding for the same CDR3. This rearrangement joins TRBV27 to TRBJ2-1; unclear D gene. Germline V gene sequence: CDR1 MNHEY, CDR2 SMNVEV (reference sequence). The CDR3 has 15 amino acids. Trimming pared 5 bases from V and 2 bases from J, leaving 13 bases between. The CDR3 is CASSLMSAAYNEQFF. CDR3 nucleotide sequence: TGTGCCAGCAGTCTAATGTCGGCGGCCTACAATGAGCAGTTCTTC.

This clone was observed once. This chain connects TRBV30 to TRBJ1-1; D gene uncertain. Between the trimmed V and J ends, which lost 1 base and 7 bases, there was a span of 13 bases. Germline CDR1 reads GTSNPN; CDR2 reads SVGIG (reference sequence). The CDR3 length is 13 residues. The CDR3 protein is CAWSAFHGVEAFF. CDR3 nucleotides: TGTGCCTGGAGTGCCTTCCACGGGGTTGAAGCTTTCTTT.

This clone was seen a handful of times. The J gene is TRBJ1-4, the V gene TRBV6-5; D ambiguous. CDR3 length: 12 amino acids. Germline CDR1 and CDR2: MNHEY and SVGAGI. Trimming took off 5 bases at V and 10 bases at J, with 11 bases between the two ends. The CDR3 bases are TGTGCCAGCAGTCCGCGGGCCCGAAAACTGTTTTTT. Its translation is CASSPRARKLFF.

The chain has TRBV2 and TRBJ1-5; D uncertain. The CDR3 has 12 residues. Germline V gene sequence: CDR1 SNHLY, CDR2 FYNNEI. Trimming removed 6 bases at V and 16 bases at J, with 19 bases between. For the CDR3, the DNA is TGTGCCAGCAGGTCCGGCCCTTACCTTACACATTTT. Residues: CASRSGPYLTHF.

This clone has just a few counts. This chain links TRBV7-2 with TRBJ1-5, with a possible D match to TRBD1 (5 bases). Germline V CDR1 and CDR2: SGHTA, FQGNSA. Trimming took off 1 base at V and 5 bases at J, with 9 bases between the two ends. The CDR3 covers 14 residues. CDR3 protein: CASSLGQSYQPQHF. As DNA, the CDR3 is TGTGCCAGCAGCTTAGGACAGAGTTATCAGCCCCAGCATTTT.

A note on this clone: The sample holds other DNA sequences that translate to the same CDR3. The chain joins TRBV15 to TRBJ2-7; D perhaps matches TRBD1 (5 bases). Trimming cost V 0 bases and J 4 bases, with 7 bases left between them. The CDR3 is 13 residues long. Germline values: CDR1 LNHNV, CDR2 YYDKDF (reference sequence). The CDR3 nucleotides are TGTGCCACCAGCAGAGATAGGGGATACGAGCAGTACTTC. Translated, it gives CATSRDRGYEQYF.

This chain connects TRBV6-5 to TRBJ1-1; TRBD1 aligns across 10 bases. V gave up 4 bases and J gave up 4 bases; unmatched junction bases: 3. The CDR3 runs to 14 residues. CDR1 MNHEY and CDR2 SVGAGI come from the germline V gene. CDR3 residues: CASSSGTGATEAFF. The CDR3 DNA reads TGTGCCAGCAGTTCTGGGACAGGGGCCACTGAAGCTTTCTTT.

V and J are TRBV4-2 and TRBJ1-3; 9 bases are shared with TRBD1. The CDR3 is 16 residues long. With V trimmed by 1 base and J by 4 bases, 5 bases remained unmatched. Germline V gene data show CDR1 as LGHNA and CDR2 as YNFKEQ. The CDR3 reads CASSQARDRAGNTIYF. The CDR3 DNA is TGTGCCAGCAGCCAAGCCCGGGACAGGGCAGGAAACACCATATATTTT.

This chain links TRBV5-5 with TRBJ1-5; D possibly corresponds to TRBD1 (5 bases). CDR1 SGHKS and CDR2 YYEKEE come from the germline V gene (reference sequence). V shed 0 bases and J shed 11 bases, with 12 bases lying between them. The CDR3 loop spans 13 amino acids. The CDR3 coding sequence is TGTGCCAGCAGCTTGGCCGTCGGGGGGGCCCAGCATTTT. Encoded protein: CASSLAVGGAQHF. Full variable domain (remainder filled in from reference TRBV5-5 and TRBJ1-5): DAGVTQSPTHLIKTRGQQVTLRCSPISGHKSVSWYQQVLGQGPQFIFQYYEKEERGRGNFPDRFSARQFPNYSSELNVNALLLGDSALYLCASSLAVGGAQHFGDGTRLSIL.

The chain joins TRBV4-2 to TRBJ2-3; 7 bases agree with TRBD2. Germline loops: CDR1 LGHNA, CDR2 YNFKEQ. V dropped 0 bases and J dropped 3; count of bases not matched to a gene: 9. The CDR3 is 17 amino acids. CDR3 amino acids: CASSQEAAGVGTDTQYF. The CDR3 nucleotides are TGTGCCAGCAGCCAAGAGGCGGCGGGAGTAGGGACAGATACGCAGTATTTT.

This chain joins TRBV27 and TRBJ2-1; TRBD2 agrees at 7 bases. The V gene's germline CDR1 is MNHEY and CDR2 SMNVEV (reference sequence). V was pared by 6 bases and J by 3 bases, with 14 bases of the junction left unmatched. This CDR3 region has 17 residues. Here the CDR3 DNA reads TGTGCCAGCAGCCCAGCCCCCCTAGCGGTAGGCTACAATGAGCAGTTCTTC. As protein: CASSPAPLAVGYNEQFF.

This chain joins TRBV21-1 and TRBJ2-3; the D call in the table, TRBD2, was not verified against the DNA. TRBV21-1 constitutes a pseudogene. The CDR3 runs to 15 residues. Here the CDR3 DNA reads TGTGCCAGCAGCGGGTCTGGACGGGAGCCAAATACGCAGTATTTT. Translation: CASSGSGREPNTQYF.

The chain employs TRBV12-3 or TRBV12-4 and TRBJ2-3, with no clear D. Trimming left V 6 bases short and J 6 bases short, with 7 bases between. The CDR3 runs 11 residues. The CDR3 here is CASRLRDTQYF. Here the CDR3 DNA reads TGTGCCAGCAGGTTGCGGGATACGCAGTATTTT.

The chain employs TRBV6-1 and TRBJ1-4, with D tentatively TRBD1 (5 bases). The CDR3 covers 13 residues. The germline CDR1 and CDR2 sequences are MNHNS and SASEGT. The V and J ends lost 3 bases and 16 bases respectively, with 18 bases between them. This chain's CDR3 is CASSESKGTQGFF. For the CDR3, the DNA is TGTGCCAGCAGTGAGTCTAAGGGGACCCAAGGGTTTTTT.

This clone was counted a single time. The chain joins TRBV18 to TRBJ1-1, with D hard to call. V was clipped by 4 bases and J by 0 bases, with 12 bases between them. This CDR3 has 15 residues. CDR1 and CDR2 from the germline V gene are KGHSH and LQKENI. The CDR3 region has the DNA TGTGCCAGCTCACTCGACACCTCCATGAACACTGAAGCTTTCTTT. It translates to CASSLDTSMNTEAFF.

The V call is TRBV6-5, the J call TRBJ2-7; D might be TRBD1 or TRBD2, each matching 5 bases. Trimming stripped 2 bases from V and 3 bases from J, with 17 bases between. CDR3 length: 16 residues. The germline CDR1 and CDR2 sequences are MNHEY and SVGAGI. The CDR3 loop is CASSYGGAKSLYEQYF. The CDR3 region has the DNA TGTGCCAGCAGTTACGGGGGAGCGAAGTCCCTCTACGAGCAGTACTTC.

V usage is TRBV6-5 and J usage is TRBJ1-1, with a possible D match to TRBD1 (5 bases). CDR3 length equals 13 residues. Trimming pared 6 bases from V and 3 bases from J, leaving 11 bases between. Germline V CDR1 and CDR2: MNHEY, SVGAGI. The CDR3 reads CASSRDPDTEAFF. The CDR3 nucleotides read TGTGCCAGCAGCAGGGATCCGGACACTGAAGCTTTCTTT.

The chain has TRBV5-6 and TRBJ2-7, with 9 bases aligning to TRBD2. Looked up from germline, CDR1 is SGHDT and CDR2 is YYEEEE. Trimming at V came to 0 bases and at J to 2 bases, leaving 6 bases not matched to a gene. CDR3 length equals 16 residues. The CDR3 loop reads CASSLGWTSEAYEQYF. Written as DNA, the CDR3 is TGTGCCAGCAGCTTGGGTTGGACTAGCGAAGCCTACGAGCAGTACTTC.

The chain combines TRBV4-1 with TRBJ1-6; 9 bases fit TRBD1. The length of the CDR3 is 15 residues. Germline CDR1 and CDR2: MGHRA and YSYEKL. V shed 3 bases, J shed 9 bases, and the junction held 6 bases outside the gene matches. The CDR3 loop is CASSHMGQGGSPLHF. DNA for the CDR3: TGCGCCAGCAGCCATATGGGACAGGGCGGTTCACCCCTCCACTTT.

The J gene is TRBJ1-2, the V gene TRBV6-1; D unresolved. This CDR3 has 12 amino acids. The germline V and J ends were trimmed by 5 bases and 8 bases, with 12 bases remaining between them. Germline V gene data show CDR1 as MNHNS and CDR2 as SASEGT. In nucleotides, the CDR3 is TGTGCCAGCAGTTCGCAAGCAGAGGGCTACACCTTC. It translates to CASSSQAEGYTF.

This rearrangement joins TRBV10-3 to TRBJ1-5, with D possibly matching TRBD1 (5 bases). This CDR3 has 13 amino acids. The germline gives CDR1 ENHRY, CDR2 SYGVKD. Trimming pared 8 bases from V and 9 bases from J, leaving 17 bases between. The DNA for the CDR3 is TGTGCCATCGCAGACAGTTGGGTAGGGCCCCAGCATTTT. This sequence encodes CAIADSWVGPQHF.

The table lists this clone with a count of one. V usage is TRBV6-4 and J usage is TRBJ2-5, with D perhaps TRBD2 (5 bases). CDR1 and CDR2 (germline): MRHNA, SNTAGT. The V and J ends lost 10 bases and 1 base respectively, with 34 bases between them. The CDR3 contains 20 residues. In nucleotides, the CDR3 is TGTGCCACCCCCGTACATCTGGATCAGCGGAGCGCTCTGTCCCAAGAGACCCAGTACTTC. Its translation is CATPVHLDQRSALSQETQYF.

This chain connects TRBV24-1 to TRBJ2-5, with 7 bases that match TRBD2. CDR3 length equals 14 residues. V lost 1 base, J lost 3 bases, and 1 base stayed unmatched. Germline assignment: CDR1 KGHDR and CDR2 SFDVKD. CDR3 sequence: CATSDFGGEETQYF. The CDR3 DNA reads TGTGCCACCAGTGATTTTGGGGGGGAAGAGACCCAGTACTTC.

The chain combines TRBV5-1 with TRBJ1-5; 8 bases line up with TRBD1. The V gene end was trimmed by 4 bases and the J gene end by 0 bases; junction bases not matched to a gene: 12. The CDR3 consists of 18 residues. CDR1 and CDR2 (germline): SGHRS, YFSETQ. DNA of the CDR3: TGCGCCAGCAGCCAAAACCGGGACAGGAGAGGTAGCAATCAGCCCCAGCATTTT. Encoded protein: CASSQNRDRRGSNQPQHF. Complete variable domain (other parts from reference TRBV5-1 and TRBJ1-5): KAGVTQTPRYLIKTRGQQVTLSCSPISGHRSVSWYQQTPGQGLQFLFEYFSETQRNKGNFPGRFSGRQFSNSRSEMNVSTLELGDSALYLCASSQNRDRRGSNQPQHFGDGTRLSIL.

The chain joins TRBV10-3 to TRBJ2-1, with D maybe TRBD2 (5 bases). The germline V gene has CDR1 ENHRY and CDR2 SYGVKD. This CDR3 comprises 13 residues. V was shortened by 8 bases and J by 5 bases, with 13 bases between the two germline ends. The CDR3 loop is CAIGSLSNNEQFF. The CDR3 DNA reads as TGTGCCATCGGGAGCCTCTCAAACAATGAGCAGTTCTTC.

The chain is built from TRBV18 and TRBJ1-6; the match to TRBD1 covers 9 bases. V shed 6 bases, J shed 6 bases, and the junction held 6 bases outside the gene matches. Germline loops: CDR1 KGHSH, CDR2 LQKENI. The CDR3 is 15 residues long. CDR3 region: CASSTNRGLNSPLHF. The CDR3, as DNA: TGTGCCAGCTCTACCAACAGGGGGCTTAATTCACCCCTCCACTTT.

The chain joins TRBV7-8 to TRBJ2-1, with TRBD2 matching over 10 bases. This CDR3 has 14 residues. V lost 5 bases to trimming and J lost 5 bases; unmatched junction nucleotides: 3. In germline, CDR1 is SGHVS, CDR2 FQNEAQ. The CDR3 DNA follows: TGTGCCAGCAGCAGGACTAGCGGTAACAATGAGCAGTTCTTC. This codes for CASSRTSGNNEQFF. The entire variable domain, with the rest obtained from reference TRBV7-8 and TRBJ2-1, is as follows: GAGVSQSPRYKVAKRGQDVALRCDPISGHVSLFWYQQALGQGPEFLTYFQNEAQLDKSGLPSDRFFAERPEGSVSTLKIQRTQQEDSAVYLCASSRTSGNNEQFFGPGTRLTVL.

V and J are TRBV5-6 and TRBJ2-5; no clear D. Looked up from germline, CDR1 is SGHDT and CDR2 is YYEEEE. V was trimmed by 4 bases and J by 5 bases, leaving 12 bases between them. This CDR3 comprises 13 residues. CDR3 residues: CASSPPVVETQYF. CDR3 sequence (DNA): TGTGCCAGCAGCCCGCCCGTTGTGGAGACCCAGTACTTC.

The chain couples TRBV3-1 (or the pseudogene TRBV3-2) to TRBJ2-7; D might be TRBD2 (5 bases). CDR1 is LGHDT and CDR2 is YNNKEL in the germline V gene (reference sequence). The germline V and J ends were trimmed by 4 bases and 4 bases, with 17 bases remaining between them. The CDR3 spans 15 residues. DNA for the CDR3: TGTGCCAGCAGCCGAGCCCTCCCGGGATTTTACGAGCAGTACTTC. It specifies CASSRALPGFYEQYF.

The rearrangement links TRBV6-2 or TRBV6-3 to TRBJ2-3; 11 positions match TRBD2. The CDR3 sequence is 15 residues long. The junction had 4 bases not matched to a gene; V was cut back by 4 bases and J by 4 bases. The germline CDR1 and CDR2 sequences are MNHEY and SVGEGT. The CDR3 coding sequence is TGTGCCAGCAGTTCGACTAGCGGGATCCCAGATACGCAGTATTTT. This sequence encodes CASSSTSGIPDTQYF.